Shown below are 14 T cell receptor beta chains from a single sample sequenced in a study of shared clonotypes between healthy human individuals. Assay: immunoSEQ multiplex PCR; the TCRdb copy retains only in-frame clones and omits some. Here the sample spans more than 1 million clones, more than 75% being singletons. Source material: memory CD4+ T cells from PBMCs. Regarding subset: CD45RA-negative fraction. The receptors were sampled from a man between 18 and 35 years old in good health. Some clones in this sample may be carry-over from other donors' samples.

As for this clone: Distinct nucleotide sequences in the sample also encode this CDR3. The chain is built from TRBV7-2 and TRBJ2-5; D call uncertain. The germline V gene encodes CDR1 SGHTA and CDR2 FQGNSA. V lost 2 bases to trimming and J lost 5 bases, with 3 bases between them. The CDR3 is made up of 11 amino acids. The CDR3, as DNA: TGTGCCAGCAGCTTATATGAGACCCAGTACTTC. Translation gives CASSLYETQYF.

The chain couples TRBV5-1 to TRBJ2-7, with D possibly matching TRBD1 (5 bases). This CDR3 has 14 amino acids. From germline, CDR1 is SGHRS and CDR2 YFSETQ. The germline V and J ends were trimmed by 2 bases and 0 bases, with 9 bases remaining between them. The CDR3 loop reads CASSLGRASYEQYF. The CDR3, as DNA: TGCGCCAGCAGCTTAGGCAGGGCCTCCTACGAGCAGTACTTC.

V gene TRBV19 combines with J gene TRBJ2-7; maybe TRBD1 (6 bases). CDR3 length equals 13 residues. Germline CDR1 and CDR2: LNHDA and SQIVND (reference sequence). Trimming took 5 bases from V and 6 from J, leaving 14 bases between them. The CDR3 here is CASSPGTPREQYF. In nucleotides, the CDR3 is TGTGCCAGTAGTCCCGGGACACCTCGCGAGCAGTACTTC.

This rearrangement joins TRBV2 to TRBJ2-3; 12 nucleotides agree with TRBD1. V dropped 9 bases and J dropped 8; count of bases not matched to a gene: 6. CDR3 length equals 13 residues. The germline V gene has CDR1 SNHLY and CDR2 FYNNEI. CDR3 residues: CASGTGGAGTQYF. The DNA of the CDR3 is TGTGCCAGTGGGACAGGGGGCGCCGGTACGCAGTATTTT.

DNA of the CDR3: TGTGCCAGCAGTGATGAGGGTAAAGAGACCCAGTACTTC. Amino acid sequence: CASSDEGKETQYF. This chain links TRBV25-1 with TRBJ2-5; possible D gene TRBD2, 5 bases. The CDR3 has 13 amino acids. Germline V gives CDR1 MGHDK, CDR2 SYGVNS. Trimming pared 3 bases from V and 3 bases from J, leaving 8 bases between. Full variable domain (missing parts from reference TRBV25-1 and TRBJ2-5): EADIYQTPRYLVIGTGKKITLECSQTMGHDKMYWYQQDPGMELHLIHYSYGVNSTEKGDLSSESTVSRIRTEHFPLTLESARPSHTSQYLCASSDEGKETQYFGPGTRLLVL.

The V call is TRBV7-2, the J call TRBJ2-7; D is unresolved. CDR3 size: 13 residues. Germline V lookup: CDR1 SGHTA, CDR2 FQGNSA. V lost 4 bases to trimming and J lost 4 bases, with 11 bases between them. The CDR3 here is CASSSVSRYEQYF. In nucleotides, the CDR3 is TGTGCCAGCAGCTCCGTATCCCGTTACGAGCAGTACTTC.

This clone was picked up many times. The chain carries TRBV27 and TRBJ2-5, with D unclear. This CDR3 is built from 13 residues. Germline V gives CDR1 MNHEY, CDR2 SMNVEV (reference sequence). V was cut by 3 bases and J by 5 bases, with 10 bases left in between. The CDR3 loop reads CASSFLDRETQYF. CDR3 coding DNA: TGTGCCAGCAGTTTTTTGGATCGGGAGACCCAGTACTTC.

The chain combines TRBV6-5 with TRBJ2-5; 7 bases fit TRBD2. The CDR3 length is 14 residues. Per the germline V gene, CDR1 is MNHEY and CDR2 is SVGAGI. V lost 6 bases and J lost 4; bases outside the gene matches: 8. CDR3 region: CASRSPGGGETQYF. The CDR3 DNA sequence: TGTGCCAGCAGAAGCCCTGGGGGGGGAGAGACCCAGTACTTC.

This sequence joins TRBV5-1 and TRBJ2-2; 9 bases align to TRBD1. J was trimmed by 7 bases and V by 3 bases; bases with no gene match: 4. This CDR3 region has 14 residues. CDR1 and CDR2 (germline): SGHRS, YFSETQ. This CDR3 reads CASSWTGVDGELFF. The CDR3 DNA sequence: TGCGCCAGCAGCTGGACAGGGGTGGACGGGGAGCTGTTTTTT.

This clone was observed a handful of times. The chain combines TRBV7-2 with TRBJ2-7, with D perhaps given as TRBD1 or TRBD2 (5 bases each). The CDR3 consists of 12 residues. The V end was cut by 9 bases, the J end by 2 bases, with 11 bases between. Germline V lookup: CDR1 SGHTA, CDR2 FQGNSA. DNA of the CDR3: TGTGCCAGTGGAAGGGACGCCTACGAGCAGTACTTC. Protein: CASGRDAYEQYF.

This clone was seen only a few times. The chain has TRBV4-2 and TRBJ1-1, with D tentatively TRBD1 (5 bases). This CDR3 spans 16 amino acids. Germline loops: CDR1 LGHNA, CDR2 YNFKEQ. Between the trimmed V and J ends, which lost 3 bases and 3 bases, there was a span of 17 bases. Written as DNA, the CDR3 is TGTGCCAGCAGCCAGGTTCATGGGGGAGCCGACACTGAAGCTTTCTTT. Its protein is CASSQVHGGADTEAFF.

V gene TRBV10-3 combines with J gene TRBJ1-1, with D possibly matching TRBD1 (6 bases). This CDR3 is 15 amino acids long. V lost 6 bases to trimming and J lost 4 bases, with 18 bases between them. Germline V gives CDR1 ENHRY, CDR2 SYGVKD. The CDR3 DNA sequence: TGTGCCATCAGCCCAACCAGGACAGCGAGCACTGAAGCTTTCTTT. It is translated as CAISPTRTASTEAFF.

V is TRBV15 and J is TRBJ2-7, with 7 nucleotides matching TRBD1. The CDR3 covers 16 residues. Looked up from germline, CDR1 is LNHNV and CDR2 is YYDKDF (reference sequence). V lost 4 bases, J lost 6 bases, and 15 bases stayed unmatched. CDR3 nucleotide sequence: TGTGCCACCAGCATGCCCGGGACAGTCCCTCCTAGCGAGCAGTACTTC. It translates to CATSMPGTVPPSEQYF.

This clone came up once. Here the CDR3 reads CASSPDISSYNEQFF. CDR3 coding DNA: TGCGCCAGCAGCCCGGACATCAGCTCCTACAATGAGCAGTTCTTC. The rearrangement joins TRBV5-1 to TRBJ2-1, with D possibly TRBD1 on 5 matching bases. The CDR3 runs to 15 residues. Trimming cost V 4 bases and J 0 bases, with 11 bases left between them. CDR1 is SGHRS, CDR2 YFSETQ, per germline.